This entry lists 22 T cell receptor beta chains sequenced from one sample in a study of T cell repertoires in cytomegalovirus infection (dated by TCRdb to 2018 to 2020). Reads for this sample came from an Illumina HiSeq 1500. Using fastp at Q25 and MiXCR, TCRdb reprocessed the public reads and kept productive beta chains. Records with the same CDR3 protein are collapsed into one entry carrying the most frequent genes and DNA. Here the sample has roughly 630,000 distinct CDR3 sequences; approximately 25% occur a single time. 6.5% to 10% of the sample is in the top ten clones. Sequencing input: CD8+ T cells from PBMCs. Receptors originate from a human donor in good health (CMV status not recorded). Some clones in this sample may be carry-over from other donors' samples.

This clonotype was counted only a few times. The gene calls are TRBV7-6 and TRBJ1-2, with D maybe TRBD1 (5 bases). Germline assignment: CDR1 SGHVS and CDR2 FNYEAQ. The CDR3 spans 14 residues. The V gene lost 5 bases and the J gene lost 6 bases, with 16 bases spanning the gap. In DNA, the CDR3 is TGTGCCAGCAGCCCCGAGACAGTTTGGCATGGCTACACCTTC. It is translated as CASSPETVWHGYTF.

This clonotype has more than one count but fewer than ten. The rearrangement uses TRBV29-1 and TRBJ2-1, with D possibly being TRBD1 or TRBD2 (6 bases each). V shed 4 bases and J shed 9 bases, with 13 bases lying between them. Germline assignment: CDR1 SQVTM and CDR2 ANQGSEA. The CDR3 extends over 12 amino acids. The CDR3: CSVGGGLGEQFF. The DNA of the CDR3 is TGCAGCGTTGGAGGGGGACTCGGTGAGCAGTTCTTC.

The chain employs TRBV5-1 and TRBJ1-2; D is undetermined. Germline V gives CDR1 SGHRS, CDR2 YFSETQ. V was shortened by 0 bases and J by 5 bases, with 17 bases between the two germline ends. This CDR3 is built from 16 residues. DNA for the CDR3: TGCGCCAGCAGCTTGGGAACGGAACAGCGCGAGTATGGCTACACCTTC. Translated: CASSLGTEQREYGYTF.

The rearrangement uses TRBV9 and TRBJ2-3; tentatively, D is TRBD1 or TRBD2 (7 bases each). CDR3 size: 16 residues. Germline V gene lookup returns CDR1 SGDLS and CDR2 YYNGEE. The V and J ends lost 6 bases and 2 bases respectively, with 19 bases between them. The CDR3: CASNQGGVRVTDTQYF. Here the CDR3 DNA reads TGTGCCAGCAACCAGGGGGGGGTCCGGGTCACAGATACGCAGTATTTT. Drawing the rest from reference TRBV9 and TRBJ2-3, the complete variable domain is DSGVTQTPKHLITATGQRVTLRCSPRSGDLSVYWYQQSLDQGLQFLIQYYNGEERAKGNILERFSAQQFPDLHSELNLSSLELGDSALYFCASNQGGVRVTDTQYFGPGTRLTVL.

Regarding this clonotype: Compared with germline, one end of the junction differs, possibly owing to a read error. The chain joins TRBV5-3 to TRBJ2-7, with 8 bases fitting TRBD1. TRBV5-3 is labeled an ORF, and its function is uncertain. CDR3 length equals 15 residues. The CDR3 sequence is CASSLPRGLNNEQYF. CDR3 in DNA: TGTGCCAGCAGCTTACCCAGGGGGCTGAACAACGAGCAGTACTTC.

This clonotype was detected only a few times. The chain links TRBV7-9 to TRBJ2-2; D perhaps matches TRBD2 (7 bases). Germline V gene lookup returns CDR1 SEHNR and CDR2 FQNEAQ (reference sequence). The length of the CDR3 is 19 residues. The CDR3 DNA is TGTGCTACCCGGGGAGGGGGAGAAGTCCGAAGGTTTGGCACCGGGGAGCTGTTTTTT. Its translation is CATRGGGEVRRFGTGELFF.

This clonotype was found a few times. The chain employs TRBV6-2 or TRBV6-3 and TRBJ2-7; possibly TRBD2 for D (6 bases). The CDR3 runs to 13 residues. CDR1 is MNHEY and CDR2 is SVGEGT in the germline V gene. V was pared by 6 bases and J by 7 bases, with 16 bases between. DNA for the CDR3: TGTGCCAGCAGCCAGGACACGGCGGGGGAGCAGTACTTC. Protein product: CASSQDTAGEQYF.

The chain carries TRBV28 and TRBJ2-1, with a weak D call TRBD2 (6 bases). V dropped 6 bases and J dropped 1 base, with 16 bases sitting between them. Germline V CDR1 and CDR2: MDHEN, SYDVKM. The CDR3 sequence is 16 residues long. CDR3 nucleotide sequence: TGTGCCAGCAGGGTTCTAGCGAAAGGTTCCTACAATGAGCAGTTCTTC. Residues: CASRVLAKGSYNEQFF.

The chain uses TRBV5-6 and TRBJ1-1; D unclear. In germline, CDR1 is SGHDT, CDR2 YYEEEE. The CDR3 is 13 amino acids. V lost 4 bases to trimming and J lost 7 bases, with 14 bases between them. The CDR3 loop is CASSGPGTIEAFF. In DNA form, the CDR3 reads TGTGCCAGCAGCGGACCGGGAACCATTGAAGCTTTCTTT.

V usage is TRBV15 and J usage is TRBJ1-4; D unclear. The CDR3 has 16 amino acids. CDR1 is LNHNV, CDR2 YYDKDF, per germline (reference sequence). Trimming left V 0 bases short and J 4 bases short, with 12 bases between. Here the CDR3 DNA reads TGTGCCACCAGCAGAGATAAGGACGAAATTAATGAAAAACTGTTTTTT. Its translation: CATSRDKDEINEKLFF.

This clonotype was seen at least ten times. The V call is TRBV24-1, the J call TRBJ2-2, with D possibly being TRBD1 (5 bases). The CDR3 contains 16 residues. CDR1 and CDR2 from the germline V gene are KGHDR and SFDVKD. The germline V and J ends were trimmed by 5 bases and 1 base, with 13 bases remaining between them. The CDR3: CATSAGPSRNTGELFF. The CDR3 DNA reads as TGTGCCACCAGTGCAGGGCCGAGTCGGAACACCGGGGAGCTGTTTTTT.

This clonotype was picked up a small number of times. The V and J genes are TRBV12-3 or TRBV12-4 and TRBJ1-2, with D possibly matching TRBD1 (5 bases). This CDR3 comprises 13 residues. Trimming stripped 6 bases from V and 8 bases from J, with 16 bases between. DNA of the CDR3: TGTGCCAGCAGCCCCGGGGGACGAGGGGGCTACACCTTC. Its translation is CASSPGGRGGYTF.

The gene calls are TRBV27 and TRBJ1-6; the D gene is possibly TRBD1 (6 bases). The CDR3 runs to 15 residues. The germline CDR1 and CDR2 sequences are MNHEY and SMNVEV (reference sequence). Trimming cost V 6 bases and J 2 bases, with 11 bases left between them. CDR3 loop: CASRQGLAYNSPLHF. CDR3 in DNA: TGTGCCAGCAGACAGGGTCTGGCCTATAATTCACCCCTCCACTTT.

There are a few counts of this clonotype. Relative to the germline gene, one junction end is altered; a read error may explain this. The V gene is TRBV5-4, the J gene TRBJ2-3; D unclear. CDR1 is SGHNT and CDR2 is YYREEE in the germline V gene (reference sequence). The CDR3 covers 13 residues. The CDR3 sequence is CASVNYYTNTQYF. In nucleotides, the CDR3 is TGTGCCAGCGTAAACTACTACACAAATACGCAGTATTTT.

The V and J genes are TRBV7-9 and TRBJ1-6; D is ambiguous. The CDR3 spans 15 residues. The germline V and J ends were trimmed by 5 bases and 8 bases, with 16 bases remaining between them. From germline, CDR1 is SEHNR and CDR2 FQNEAQ (reference sequence). The chain's CDR3 is CASSRRMRSDSPLHF. DNA of the CDR3: TGTGCCAGCAGCCGGCGGATGAGGTCCGATTCACCCCTCCACTTT.

This chain joins TRBV15 and TRBJ2-1, with D tentatively TRBD2 (6 bases). The CDR3 spans 16 residues. Trimming took off 6 bases at V and 8 bases at J, with 23 bases between the two ends. Germline V gene lookup returns CDR1 LNHNV and CDR2 YYDKDF (reference sequence). CDR3 bases: TGTGCCACCAGTGTCGGGGAGGCCCCGTTCCTGGATGAGCAGTTCTTC. Translated, it gives CATSVGEAPFLDEQFF.

This clonotype came up a few times. The chain recombines TRBV27 with TRBJ2-1, with D unclear. Germline CDR1 reads MNHEY; CDR2 reads SMNVEV (reference sequence). CDR3 length equals 15 residues. V was trimmed by 6 bases and J by 4 bases, leaving 16 bases between them. CDR3 amino acids: CASSPQEQSYNEQFF. DNA of the CDR3: TGTGCCAGCAGCCCCCAGGAGCAATCGTACAATGAGCAGTTCTTC.

The rearrangement joins TRBV7-9 to TRBJ2-1; TRBD2 agrees at 12 bases. The CDR3 sequence is 17 residues long. The ends lost 6 bases at V and 0 bases at J; junction bases unmatched: 6. Germline-derived CDR1 and CDR2 are SEHNR and FQNEAQ (reference sequence). CDR3 DNA sequence: TGTGCCAGCAGATATACTAGCGGGGGGCTCTCCTACAATGAGCAGTTCTTC. Translation: CASRYTSGGLSYNEQFF. Full variable domain (outside the CDR3, taken from reference TRBV7-9 and TRBJ2-1): DTGVSQNPRHKITKRGQNVTFRCDPISEHNRLYWYRQTLGQGPEFLTYFQNEAQLEKSRLLSDRFSAERPKGSFSTLEIQRTEQGDSAMYLCASRYTSGGLSYNEQFFGPGTRLTVL.

This clonotype was recorded a few times. The V call is TRBV9, the J call TRBJ2-1, with D perhaps matching TRBD1 (5 bases). The germline gives CDR1 SGDLS, CDR2 YYNGEE. Deletions cut 3 bases from V and 6 bases from J, with 13 bases between. The CDR3 extends over 14 amino acids. The CDR3 nucleotides are TGTGCCAGCAGCGGACAAGACAGAGTCAATGAGCAGTTCTTC. Amino acid sequence: CASSGQDRVNEQFF.

J is TRBJ2-2 and V is TRBV5-5; 11 bases line up with TRBD2. Germline CDR1 reads SGHKS; CDR2 reads YYEKEE (reference sequence). Losses at the gene ends were 0 bases for V and 5 bases for J; bases not matched to a gene: 6. This CDR3 is 17 amino acids long. CDR3 sequence: CASSLGLAGLGTGELFF. The CDR3 region has the DNA TGTGCCAGCAGCTTGGGACTAGCGGGGTTGGGAACCGGGGAGCTGTTTTTT.

The gene calls are TRBV29-1 and TRBJ2-7, with a weak D call TRBD1 (6 bases). The CDR3 extends over 12 amino acids. Germline CDR1 and CDR2: SQVTM and ANQGSEA. Trimming shortened V by 4 bases and J by 2 bases, and 9 bases separated the two germline ends. CDR3 loop: CSVATGPYEQYV. The CDR3 DNA reads TGCAGCGTTGCGACAGGACCCTACGAGCAGTACGTC.

This clonotype came up many times. V usage is TRBV10-3 and J usage is TRBJ1-2; D is unresolved. The V end was cut by 0 bases, the J end by 10 bases, with 15 bases between. CDR1 and CDR2 from the germline V gene are ENHRY and SYGVKD. This CDR3 comprises 14 residues. Written as DNA, the CDR3 is TGTGCCATCAGTGAGTCGGGCACCCGCCATTACTACACCTTC. It translates to CAISESGTRHYYTF.